This T cell receptor beta chain is drawn from a study of blood T cell repertoires in COVID-19. Study-level background: Samples came from the United States, Italy and Spain, spanning acute and convalescent COVID-19. T cells, B-cell-depleted T cells, or PBMCs provided the cDNA or gDNA that served as material.

TCRdb keeps only in-frame clones here, not all; method: immunoSEQ multiplex PCR. The repertoire holds over 80,000 clones, with roughly 88% as singletons. CDR3 length: 14 amino acids. V dropped 6 bases and J dropped 5 bases, with 14 bases sitting between them. Per germline, CDR1 MNHNY and CDR2 SVGAGI (reference sequence). Specimen: peripheral blood. The chain is built from TRBV6-6 and TRBJ1-5, with D perhaps matching TRBD1 (5 bases). The clonotype originates from a man between 70 and 80 years old with acute or convalescent COVID-19. The CDR3 sequence: CASRTGGGDQPQHF. Written as DNA, the CDR3 is TGTGCCAGCAGAACCGGCGGGGGGGATCAGCCCCAGCATTTT.